This TCR beta chain was identified in a study of control samples from healthy donors and cancer patients. Only in-frame clones appear in the TCRdb table, and some are missing; sequencing was by immunoSEQ multiplex PCR. The sample has some 180,000 clones; the top ten hold 2.2%. Per the germline V gene, CDR1 is SGHAT and CDR2 is FQNNGV. V lost 0 bases, J lost 9 bases, and 22 bases lay in between. The CDR3 runs 17 residues. Sequenced sample: blood. The chain combines TRBV11-2 with TRBJ2-3; weak D call: TRBD2 (5 bases). The sequence came from a woman younger than 45 in good health. In nucleotides, the CDR3 is TGTGCCAGCAGCTTAGAAGGGCGGGTGGTCAGGTCTGGAACGCAGTATTTT. Its translation: CASSLEGRVVRSGTQYF.